The clone carrying this T cell receptor beta chain was seen at least ten times. A single record per CDR3 protein comes from TCRdb applying MiXCR to the 5' RACE reads. The sample lists roughly 620,000 distinct CDR3 sequences, approximately 19% seen once, with about 11% in the top ten. This sample stems from a study of T-cell memory formation after mild COVID-19. The receptor was isolated from an adult woman who had mild COVID-19 (a few samples of this study predate the infection). Cell type and time point are not known. The sample consisted of PBMCs or a T cell subset sorted from them (not recorded which).

The CDR3 region has the DNA TGTGCCAGCAGCTCCCGGGAGCGGGGGGTCCCCTATGAGCAGTTCTTC. This gives the protein CASSSRERGVPYEQFF. V usage is TRBV7-9 and J usage is TRBJ2-1; 9 nucleotides match TRBD2. V lost 4 bases, J lost 8 bases, and 12 bases stayed unmatched. Germline V gene lookup returns CDR1 SEHNR and CDR2 FQNEAQ (reference sequence). This CDR3 contains 16 residues.